These 10 T cell receptor beta chains came from one sample sequenced in a study of T cell responses to AZD1222 COVID-19 vaccine. The data were produced by immunoSEQ multiplex PCR, yet TCRdb's version contains in-frame clones alone and is incomplete. Of approximately 180,000 clones listed, just under 90% are singletons. The sample was peripheral blood, taken on day 0 of AZD1222 vaccination. The origin of the receptors is an adult in good health.

The chain uses TRBV9 and TRBJ2-1, with 14 bases aligning to TRBD2. CDR1 SGDLS and CDR2 YYNGEE come from the germline V gene. The ends lost 5 bases at V and 10 bases at J; junction bases unmatched: 8. The CDR3 consists of 15 residues. The CDR3 DNA reads TGTGCCAGCAGTAAGACTAGCGGGAGGGAATGGGAGCAGTTCTTC. Translating it yields CASSKTSGREWEQFF.

The chain combines TRBV5-1 with TRBJ1-3; a possible D gene is TRBD1 (5 bases). V was clipped by 5 bases and J by 0 bases, with 12 bases between them. The CDR3 runs to 15 residues. Germline lookup yields CDR1 SGHRS and CDR2 YFSETQ. DNA of the CDR3: TGCGCCAGCAGTTGGGACTTCGGCTCTGGAAACACCATATATTTT. The encoded protein is CASSWDFGSGNTIYF.

The J gene is TRBJ2-5, the V gene TRBV27; maybe TRBD2 (5 bases). V lost 10 bases to trimming and J lost 5 bases, with 8 bases between them. Germline CDR1 MNHEY, CDR2 SMNVEV (reference sequence). This CDR3 region has 10 residues. The CDR3 nucleotides are TGTGCCACCCCGGGGGAGACCCAGTACTTC. It codes for CATPGETQYF.

For the CDR3, the DNA is TGCGCCAGCAGCTTGGTGGCAGGTGGTCAGCCCCAGCATTTT. Its protein is CASSLVAGGQPQHF. The J gene is TRBJ1-5, the V gene TRBV5-1, with unresolved D. From germline, CDR1 is SGHRS and CDR2 YFSETQ. Between the trimmed V and J ends, which lost 0 bases and 6 bases, there was a span of 10 bases. The CDR3 extends over 14 amino acids.

The rearrangement uses TRBV6-5 and TRBJ1-6; D might be TRBD1 (6 bases). V lost 3 bases, J lost 7 bases, and 10 bases lay in between. The CDR3 sequence is 14 residues long. Germline V gives CDR1 MNHEY, CDR2 SVGAGI. This chain's CDR3 is CASSYWGANSPLHF. The CDR3, as DNA: TGTGCCAGCAGTTATTGGGGGGCCAATTCACCCCTCCACTTT.

This rearrangement joins TRBV6-5 to TRBJ2-3; the D gene is possibly TRBD2 (5 bases). This CDR3 has 15 residues. Trimming left V 0 bases short and J 4 bases short, with 11 bases between. Germline V CDR1 and CDR2: MNHEY, SVGAGI. CDR3 sequence reads: CASSYSFGEPDTQYF. The CDR3 nucleotides are TGTGCCAGCAGTTACTCCTTTGGGGAGCCAGATACGCAGTATTTT.

V and J are TRBV7-9 and TRBJ2-2; no clear D. CDR1 is SEHNR, CDR2 FQNEAQ, per germline (reference sequence). Between the trimmed V and J ends, which lost 5 bases and 1 base, there was a span of 11 bases. The CDR3 extends over 15 amino acids. The chain's CDR3 is CASSRKTENTGELFF. CDR3 nucleotide sequence: TGTGCCAGCAGCCGCAAAACTGAGAACACCGGGGAGCTGTTTTTT.

The genes are TRBV28 and TRBJ1-5; no firm D call. CDR3 length: 12 amino acids. V was shortened by 6 bases and J by 6 bases, with 9 bases between the two germline ends. Germline CDR1 MDHEN, CDR2 SYDVKM. The CDR3 coding sequence is TGTGCCAGCAGAACGATGGGTCAGCCCCAGCATTTT. It is translated as CASRTMGQPQHF.

This chain links TRBV28 with TRBJ2-1, with TRBD2 matching over 10 bases. V was pared by 6 bases and J by 8 bases, with 4 bases of the junction left unmatched. CDR1 is MDHEN, CDR2 SYDVKM, per germline. This CDR3 has 13 residues. CDR3 in DNA: TGTGCCAGCAGGGTAGCGGGGGGCCATGAGCAGTTCTTC. Translating gives CASRVAGGHEQFF. The variable domain in full, with the rest retrieved from reference TRBV28 and TRBJ2-1, is DVKVTQSSRYLVKRTGEKVFLECVQDMDHENMFWYRQDPGLGLRLIYFSYDVKMKEKGDIPEGYSVSREKKERFSLILESASTNQTSMYLCASRVAGGHEQFFGPGTRLTVL.

A remark on this clone: The sample holds other DNA sequences that translate to the same CDR3. The rearrangement links TRBV9 to TRBJ2-1; D unclear. This CDR3 contains 13 residues. CDR1 and CDR2 from the germline V gene are SGDLS and YYNGEE. The germline V and J ends were trimmed by 2 bases and 2 bases, with 5 bases remaining between them. The CDR3, as DNA: TGTGCCAGCAGCGTGGGAACCTACAATGAGCAGTTCTTC. Its translation: CASSVGTYNEQFF. The variable domain in full, completed from reference TRBV9 and TRBJ2-1, reads DSGVTQTPKHLITATGQRVTLRCSPRSGDLSVYWYQQSLDQGLQFLIQYYNGEERAKGNILERFSAQQFPDLHSELNLSSLELGDSALYFCASSVGTYNEQFFGPGTRLTVL.